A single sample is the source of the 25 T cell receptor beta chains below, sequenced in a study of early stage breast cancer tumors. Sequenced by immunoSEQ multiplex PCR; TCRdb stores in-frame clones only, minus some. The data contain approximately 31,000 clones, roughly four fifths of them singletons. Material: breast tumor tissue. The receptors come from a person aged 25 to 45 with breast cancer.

The CDR3 is CASSQGASGQETQYF. The CDR3 DNA reads TGTGCCAGCAGCCAAGGAGCTAGCGGGCAAGAGACCCAGTACTTC. This chain connects TRBV4-2 to TRBJ2-5, with TRBD2 matching 8 bases. Germline CDR1 and CDR2: LGHNA and YNFKEQ. This CDR3 has 15 amino acids. With 1 base clipped from V and 2 bases from J, the junction kept 3 bases outside the gene matches.

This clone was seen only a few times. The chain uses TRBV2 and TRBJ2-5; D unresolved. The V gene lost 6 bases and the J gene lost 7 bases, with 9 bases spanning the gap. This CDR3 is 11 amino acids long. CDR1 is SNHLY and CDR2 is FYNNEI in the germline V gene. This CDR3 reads CASRARRTQYF. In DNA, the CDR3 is TGTGCCAGCAGAGCCAGGAGGACCCAGTACTTC.

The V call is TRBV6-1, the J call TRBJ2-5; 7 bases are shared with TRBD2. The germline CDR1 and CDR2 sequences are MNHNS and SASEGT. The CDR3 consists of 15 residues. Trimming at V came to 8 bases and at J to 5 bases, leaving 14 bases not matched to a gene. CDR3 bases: TGTGCCAGCCCTCCAAGGACTAGTAATTGGGAGACCCAGTACTTC. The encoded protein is CASPPRTSNWETQYF.

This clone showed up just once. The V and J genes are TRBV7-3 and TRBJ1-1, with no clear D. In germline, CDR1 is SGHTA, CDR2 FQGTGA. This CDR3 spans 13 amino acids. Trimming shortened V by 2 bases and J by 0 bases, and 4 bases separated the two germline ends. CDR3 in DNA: TGTGCCAGCAGCTTATCGGTGAACACTGAAGCTTTCTTT. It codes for CASSLSVNTEAFF.

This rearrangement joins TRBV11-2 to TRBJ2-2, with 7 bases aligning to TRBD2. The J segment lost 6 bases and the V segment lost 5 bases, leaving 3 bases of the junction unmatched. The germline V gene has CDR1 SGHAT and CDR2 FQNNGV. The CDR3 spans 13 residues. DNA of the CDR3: TGTGCCAGCAGCGAGCGGGATCCCGGGGAGCTGTTTTTT. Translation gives CASSERDPGELFF. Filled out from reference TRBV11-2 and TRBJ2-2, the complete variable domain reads EAGVAQSPRYKIIEKRQSVAFWCNPISGHATLYWYQQILGQGPKLLIQFQNNGVVDDSQLPKDRFSAERLKGVDSTLKIQPAKLEDSAVYLCASSERDPGELFFGEGSRLTVL.

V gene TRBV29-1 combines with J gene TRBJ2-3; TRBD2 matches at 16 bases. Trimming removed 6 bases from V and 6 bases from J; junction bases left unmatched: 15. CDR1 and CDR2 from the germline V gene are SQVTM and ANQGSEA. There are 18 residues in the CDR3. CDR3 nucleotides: TGCAGCGTGGGTGGGACTAGCGGGAGGGCCCGCCTACGGGATACGCAGTATTTT. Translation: CSVGGTSGRARLRDTQYF.

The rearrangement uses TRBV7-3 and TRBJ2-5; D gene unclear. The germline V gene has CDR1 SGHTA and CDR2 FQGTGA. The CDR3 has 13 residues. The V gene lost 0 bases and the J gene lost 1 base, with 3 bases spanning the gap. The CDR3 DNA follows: TGTGCCAGCAGCTTAACCGCCCAAGAGACCCAGTACTTC. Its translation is CASSLTAQETQYF.

DNA for the CDR3: TGTGCCAGCAGCTTGAACACTGAAGCTTTCTTT. Translating gives CASSLNTEAFF. This sequence joins TRBV5-6 and TRBJ1-1; D call uncertain. This CDR3 contains 11 residues. Germline values: CDR1 SGHDT, CDR2 YYEEEE. With 1 base removed from V and 2 bases from J, the gap between germline ends came to 0 bases.

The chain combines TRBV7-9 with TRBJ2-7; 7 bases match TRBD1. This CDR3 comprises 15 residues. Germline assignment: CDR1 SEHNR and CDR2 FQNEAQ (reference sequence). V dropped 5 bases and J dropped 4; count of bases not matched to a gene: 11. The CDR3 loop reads CASSPSGTAAYEQYF. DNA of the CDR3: TGTGCCAGCAGCCCTTCCGGGACAGCCGCATACGAGCAGTACTTC.

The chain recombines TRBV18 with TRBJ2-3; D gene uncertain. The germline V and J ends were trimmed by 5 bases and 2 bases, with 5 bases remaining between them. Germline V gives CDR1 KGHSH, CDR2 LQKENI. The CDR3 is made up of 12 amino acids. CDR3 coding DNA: TGTGCCAGCTCAGGCTACACAGATACGCAGTATTTT. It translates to CASSGYTDTQYF. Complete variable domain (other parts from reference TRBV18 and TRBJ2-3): NAGVMQNPRHLVRRRGQEARLRCSPMKGHSHVYWYRQLPEEGLKFMVYLQKENIIDESGMPKERFSAEFPKEGPSILRIQQVVRGDSAAYFCASSGYTDTQYFGPGTRLTVL.

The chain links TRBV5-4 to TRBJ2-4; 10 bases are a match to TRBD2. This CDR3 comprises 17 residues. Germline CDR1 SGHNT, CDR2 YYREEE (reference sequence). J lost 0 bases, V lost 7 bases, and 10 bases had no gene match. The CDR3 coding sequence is TGTGCCAGCGGAGCTAGCGGGAGAGAGGCAGCCAAAAACATTCAGTACTTC. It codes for CASGASGREAAKNIQYF.

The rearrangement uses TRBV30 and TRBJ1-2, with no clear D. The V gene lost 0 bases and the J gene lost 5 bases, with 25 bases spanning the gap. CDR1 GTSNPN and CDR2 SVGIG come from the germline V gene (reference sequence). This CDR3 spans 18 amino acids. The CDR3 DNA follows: TGTGCCTGGAGTGTGAGTTTCGGACGGACCCTTCGCGGGTATGGCTACACCTTC. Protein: CAWSVSFGRTLRGYGYTF.

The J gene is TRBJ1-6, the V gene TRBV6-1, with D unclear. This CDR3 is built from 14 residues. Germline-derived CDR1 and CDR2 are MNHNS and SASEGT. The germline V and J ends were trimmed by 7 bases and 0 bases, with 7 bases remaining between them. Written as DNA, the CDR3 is TGTGCCAGCAATCCGAGCTCCTATAATTCACCCCTCCACTTT. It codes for CASNPSSYNSPLHF.

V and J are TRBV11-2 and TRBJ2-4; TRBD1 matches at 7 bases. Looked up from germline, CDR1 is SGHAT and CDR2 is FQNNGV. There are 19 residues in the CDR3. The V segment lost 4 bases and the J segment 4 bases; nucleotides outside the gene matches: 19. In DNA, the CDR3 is TGTGCCAGCAGCTACGACGGGCTTAACAGGGGACCCTTTAAAAACATTCAGTACTTC. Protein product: CASSYDGLNRGPFKNIQYF. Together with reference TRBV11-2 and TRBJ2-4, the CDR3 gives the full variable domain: EAGVAQSPRYKIIEKRQSVAFWCNPISGHATLYWYQQILGQGPKLLIQFQNNGVVDDSQLPKDRFSAERLKGVDSTLKIQPAKLEDSAVYLCASSYDGLNRGPFKNIQYFGAGTRLSVL.

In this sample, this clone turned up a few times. The DNA of the CDR3 is TGCGCCAGCAGTGAGTGGGGACTAGCGGCCTCAGTTACGCAGTATTTT. Protein: CASSEWGLAASVTQYF. The chain uses TRBV10-1 and TRBJ2-3; 11 nucleotides agree with TRBD2. CDR3 length equals 16 residues. Germline trimming cut 1 base from V and 8 bases from J; bases unmatched to any gene: 8. Germline V CDR1 and CDR2: WNHNN, SYGVQD (reference sequence).

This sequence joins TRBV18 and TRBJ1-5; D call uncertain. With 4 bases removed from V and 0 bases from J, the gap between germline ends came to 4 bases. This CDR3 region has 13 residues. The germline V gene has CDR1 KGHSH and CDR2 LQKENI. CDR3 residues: CASSRTSNQPQHF. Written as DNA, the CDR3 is TGTGCCAGCTCACGAACTAGCAATCAGCCCCAGCATTTT.

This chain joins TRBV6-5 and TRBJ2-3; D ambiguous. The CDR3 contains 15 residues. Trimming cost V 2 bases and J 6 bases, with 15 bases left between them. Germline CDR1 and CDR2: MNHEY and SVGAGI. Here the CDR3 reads CASSYVVFGLDTQYF. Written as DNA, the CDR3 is TGTGCCAGCAGTTACGTGGTGTTTGGTCTGGATACGCAGTATTTT.

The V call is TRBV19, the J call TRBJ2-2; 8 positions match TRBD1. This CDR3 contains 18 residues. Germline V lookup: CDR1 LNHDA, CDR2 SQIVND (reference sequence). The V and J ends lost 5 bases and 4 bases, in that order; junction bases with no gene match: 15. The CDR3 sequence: CASSFLRTGSFGTGELFF. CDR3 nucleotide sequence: TGTGCCAGTAGTTTCCTCCGGACAGGGTCGTTTGGCACCGGGGAGCTGTTTTTT.

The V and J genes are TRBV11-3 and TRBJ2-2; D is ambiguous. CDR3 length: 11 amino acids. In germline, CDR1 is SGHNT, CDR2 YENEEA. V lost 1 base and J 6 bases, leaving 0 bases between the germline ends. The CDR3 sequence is CASSLAGELFF. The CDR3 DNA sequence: TGTGCCAGCAGCTTAGCCGGGGAGCTGTTTTTT.

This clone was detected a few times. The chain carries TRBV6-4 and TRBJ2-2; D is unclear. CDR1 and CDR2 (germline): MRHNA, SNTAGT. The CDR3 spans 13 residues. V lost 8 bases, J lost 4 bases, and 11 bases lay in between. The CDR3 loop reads CASRYSGTGELFF. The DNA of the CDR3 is TGTGCCAGCCGCTACAGTGGCACCGGGGAGCTGTTTTTT.

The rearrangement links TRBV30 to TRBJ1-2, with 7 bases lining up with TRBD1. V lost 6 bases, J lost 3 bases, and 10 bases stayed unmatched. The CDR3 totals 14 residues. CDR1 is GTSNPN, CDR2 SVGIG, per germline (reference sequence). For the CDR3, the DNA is TGTGCCTGCCTACAGGGGCCGCTGGACTATGGCTACACCTTC. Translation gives CACLQGPLDYGYTF. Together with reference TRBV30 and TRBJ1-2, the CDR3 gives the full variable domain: SQTIHQWPATLVQPVGSPLSLECTVEGTSNPNLYWYRQAAGRGLQLLFYSVGIGQISSEVPQNLSASRPQDRQFILSSKKLLLSDSGFYLCACLQGPLDYGYTFGSGTRLTVV.

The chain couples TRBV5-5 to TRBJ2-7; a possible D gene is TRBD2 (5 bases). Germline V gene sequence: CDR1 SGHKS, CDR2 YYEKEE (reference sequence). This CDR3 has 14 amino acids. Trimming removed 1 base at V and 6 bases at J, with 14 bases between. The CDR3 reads CASSLSRVYVEQYF. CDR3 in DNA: TGTGCCAGCAGCTTGTCGCGGGTCTACGTCGAGCAGTACTTC.

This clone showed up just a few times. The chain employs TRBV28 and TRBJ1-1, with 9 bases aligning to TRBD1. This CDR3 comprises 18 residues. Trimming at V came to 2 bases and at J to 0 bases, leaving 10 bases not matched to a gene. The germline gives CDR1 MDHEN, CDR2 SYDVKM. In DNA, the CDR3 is TGTGCCAGCAGTTTACCCTCTACAGGGGGCAGAATGAACACTGAAGCTTTCTTT. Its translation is CASSLPSTGGRMNTEAFF.

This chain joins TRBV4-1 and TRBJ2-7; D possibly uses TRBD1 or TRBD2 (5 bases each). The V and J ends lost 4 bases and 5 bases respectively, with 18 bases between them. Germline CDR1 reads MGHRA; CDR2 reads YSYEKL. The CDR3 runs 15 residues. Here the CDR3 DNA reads TGCGCCAGCAGCCTTCCTGGGGGTGGGATCCACGAGCAGTACTTC. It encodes CASSLPGGGIHEQYF.

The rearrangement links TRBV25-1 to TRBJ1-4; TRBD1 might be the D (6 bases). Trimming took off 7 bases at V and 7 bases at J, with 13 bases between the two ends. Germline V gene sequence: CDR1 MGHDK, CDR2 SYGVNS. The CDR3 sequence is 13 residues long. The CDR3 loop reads CASNWGATEKLFF. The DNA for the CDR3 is TGTGCCAGCAACTGGGGGGCAACTGAAAAACTGTTTTTT. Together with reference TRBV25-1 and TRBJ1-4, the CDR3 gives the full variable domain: EADIYQTPRYLVIGTGKKITLECSQTMGHDKMYWYQQDPGMELHLIHYSYGVNSTEKGDLSSESTVSRIRTEHFPLTLESARPSHTSQYLCASNWGATEKLFFGSGTQLSVL.